The 14 T cell receptor beta chains below come from one sample, sequenced in a study of blood T cells in healthy people across ages. Through a sample-barcoded 5' primer and a J-beta primer mix, a second PCR was run for roughly 7 to 12 cycles. MiXCR, run by TCRdb on the 5' RACE reads, gives a single entry per CDR3 protein. The repertoire holds approximately 490,000 distinct CDR3 sequences, 24% seen once, with under 9% in the top ten. In addition, the sample was reused for a study of T cells of mothers and their children.

The sequencing input was blood. The receptors come from a boy younger than 18 in good health.

Regarding this clonotype: Relative to the germline gene, one junction end is altered; a read error may explain this. V usage is TRBV4-3 and J usage is TRBJ1-2; 8 nucleotides match TRBD1. Germline CDR1 reads LGHNA; CDR2 reads YSLEER. The CDR3 contains 15 residues. The CDR3 reads CASSQGTGGTYGHTF. The CDR3 bases are TGCGCCAGCAGCCAGGGGACAGGAGGTACTTATGGCCACACCTTC.

This chain connects TRBV4-1 to TRBJ2-1, with TRBD2 as a possible D gene (5 bases). The DNA end is more similar to TRBJ2-7, so the J call may be wrong. The CDR3 is made up of 15 amino acids. Per germline, CDR1 MGHRA and CDR2 YSYEKL. This CDR3 reads CASSQASTGNYEQYF. In nucleotides, the CDR3 is TGCGCCAGCAGCCAAGCTTCTACGGGGAACTACGAGCAGTACTTC.

The chain couples TRBV9 to TRBJ2-1, with 7 bases aligning to TRBD2. Per the germline V gene, CDR1 is SGDLS and CDR2 is YYNGEE. V shed 3 bases, J shed 10 bases, and the junction held 16 bases outside the gene matches. This CDR3 is 16 amino acids long. CDR3 residues: CASSAEASGSAMEQFF. The DNA for the CDR3 is TGTGCCAGCAGCGCAGAGGCTAGCGGATCTGCAATGGAGCAGTTCTTC.

This clonotype was seen a few times. The chain uses TRBV10-3 and TRBJ2-4; no clear D gene. The germline V gene has CDR1 ENHRY and CDR2 SYGVKD. CDR3 length equals 12 residues. Trimming removed 2 bases from V and 9 bases from J, with 8 bases in between. DNA for the CDR3: TGTGCCATCAGTGAGGGGCAGGCCATTCAGTACTTC. This sequence encodes CAISEGQAIQYF.

This clonotype has a handful of counts. An end of the junction differs from the germline gene, which may be a read error. This rearrangement joins TRBV2 to TRBJ2-7; D remains unclear. Germline CDR1 is SNHLY and CDR2 is FYNNEI. The CDR3 totals 14 residues. The CDR3 DNA sequence: TGTGCCAGCAGGGAAGTGAGCATCTCCTACGAGCAGTACTTC. This gives the protein CASREVSISYEQYF.

This clonotype was found many times. J is TRBJ2-5 and V is TRBV2; TRBD2 matches 13 bases. CDR1 is SNHLY, CDR2 FYNNEI, per germline. V was clipped by 8 bases and J by 2 bases; unmatched bases: 5. The CDR3 consists of 15 residues. This CDR3 reads CASDGLAGVQETQYF. The CDR3, as DNA: TGTGCCAGCGACGGACTAGCGGGGGTACAAGAGACCCAGTACTTC. The whole variable domain, filled in from reference TRBV2 and TRBJ2-5, reads EPEVTQTPSHQVTQMGQEVILRCVPISNHLYFYWYRQILGQKVEFLVSFYNNEISEKSEIFDDQFSVERPDGSNFTLKIRSTKLEDSAMYFCASDGLAGVQETQYFGPGTRLLVL.

This clonotype showed up many times. V and J are TRBV6-6 and TRBJ2-5; 9 nucleotides line up with TRBD1. The CDR3 totals 14 residues. The junction had 1 base not matched to a gene; V was cut back by 2 bases and J by 3 bases. Germline lookup yields CDR1 MNHNY and CDR2 SVGAGI (reference sequence). CDR3 coding DNA: TGTGCCAGCAGTTACGGGACAGGGAAAGAGACCCAGTACTTC. Its protein is CASSYGTGKETQYF.

This clonotype was detected a few times. V and J are TRBV6-4 and TRBJ2-5, with D perhaps matching TRBD1 (6 bases). TRBJ2-7 explains the end of the DNA better; the J call may be wrong. Germline V gene data show CDR1 as MRHNA and CDR2 as SNTAGT. CDR3 length: 13 residues. CDR3 residues: CASAVDSTSEQYF. The CDR3 nucleotides read TGTGCCAGCGCCGTGGACAGTACGAGCGAGCAGTACTTC.

Note on this clonotype: At one of its ends the junction is not consistent with the germline gene, which may arise from a read error. V gene TRBV27 combines with J gene TRBJ2-3; D gene unclear. Germline lookup yields CDR1 MNHEY and CDR2 SMNVEV (reference sequence). The CDR3 contains 14 residues. CDR3 sequence reads: CASSISSSTDTQYF. CDR3 nucleotides: TGTGCCAGCAGTATATCATCTAGCACAGATACGCAGTATTTT.

The sample holds a few counts of this clonotype. The rearrangement links TRBV5-1 to TRBJ2-3; TRBD2 matches at 11 bases. V lost 4 bases to trimming and J lost 4 bases; unmatched junction nucleotides: 11. The germline gives CDR1 SGHRS, CDR2 YFSETQ. The CDR3 is 17 residues long. CDR3 amino acids: CASSPDTSGSKPDTQYF. CDR3 sequence (DNA): TGCGCCAGCAGCCCGGACACTAGCGGGAGTAAGCCAGATACGCAGTATTTT.

This clonotype was counted only a few times. The chain links TRBV6-6 to TRBJ2-7; maybe TRBD1 (6 bases). The CDR3 runs to 15 residues. V was trimmed by 6 bases and J by 5 bases, leaving 20 bases between them. CDR1 and CDR2 (germline): MNHNY, SVGAGI (reference sequence). Here the CDR3 reads CASSHTPAGVHEQYF. The CDR3 DNA is TGTGCCAGCAGCCATACCCCGGCAGGGGTCCACGAGCAGTACTTC.

The chain couples TRBV6-5 to TRBJ2-1; 14 bases fit TRBD2. The J segment lost 5 bases and the V segment lost 6 bases, leaving 3 bases of the junction unmatched. The germline V gene has CDR1 MNHEY and CDR2 SVGAGI. CDR3 length equals 15 residues. In DNA form, the CDR3 reads TGTGCCAGCAGGAGACTAGCGGGGGGGAACAATGAGCAGTTCTTC. It codes for CASRRLAGGNNEQFF.

The chain combines TRBV5-5 with TRBJ2-2; no definite D call. CDR1 and CDR2 from the germline V gene are SGHKS and YYEKEE (reference sequence). This CDR3 region has 16 residues. The V and J ends lost 2 bases and 1 base respectively, with 12 bases between them. The CDR3 nucleotides read TGTGCCAGCAGCTTAGTGGCAGCATTGAACACCGGGGAGCTGTTTTTT. Translation: CASSLVAALNTGELFF.

CDR3 coding DNA: TGCAGTGCTAGAGTCCGGGTCATTACGGGATATGGCTACACCTTC. It encodes CSARVRVITGYGYTF. The chain is built from TRBV20-1 and TRBJ1-2; D unresolved. Deletions cut 1 base from V and 5 bases from J, with 17 bases between. Germline V gene lookup returns CDR1 DFQATT and CDR2 SNEGSKA (reference sequence). This CDR3 is 15 amino acids long.